This passage covers 8 T cell receptor beta chains from one sample sequenced in a study of vaccination effects on CD4 cells after COVID-19 (dated by TCRdb to 2021 to 2024). Their cognate antigens are unknown. The ViraFEST assay stimulated PBMC with viral peptide pools and then used TCR sequencing to identify antigen-specific CD4+ T cell clonotypes by expansion. After less than 13 days of culture, CD4+ T cells were isolated with the EasySep CD4+ T cell isolation kit. Convalescent patients had PCR-confirmed SARS-CoV-2 infection between March and December 2020, before Alpha, Beta and Delta variants emerged in the United States. Libraries were built with the immunoSEQ multiplex PCR assay. Not all clones reach the TCRdb copy of this immuneACCESS table, which keeps in-frame sequences only. Checked studies attribute under half of the gap to unresolved V genes and leave the rest unexplained. For this sample the table gives 40,000 to 50,000 clones, of which roughly 65% were detected only once. Clones ranked in the top ten supply 25% to 35% of the sample.

Specimen: CD4+ T cells from PBMCs cultured with a peptide pool, collected before COVID-19 vaccination. The receptors were gathered from a human donor who had a prior SARS-CoV-2 infection.

The genes are TRBV29-1 and TRBJ2-5, with D possibly matching TRBD1 (6 bases). Germline V gene data show CDR1 as SQVTM and CDR2 as ANQGSEA. With 2 bases removed from V and 1 base from J, the gap between germline ends came to 11 bases. This CDR3 has 14 amino acids. As DNA, the CDR3 is TGCAGCGTTGAAATCCGGACAGCCCAAGAGACCCAGTACTTC. Its translation: CSVEIRTAQETQYF.

The gene calls are TRBV18 and TRBJ1-2, with D hard to call. V lost 3 bases to trimming and J lost 0 bases, with 14 bases between them. CDR1 is KGHSH, CDR2 LQKENI, per germline. The CDR3 totals 16 residues. The CDR3 protein is CASSPPSPDSNYGYTF. The CDR3 nucleotides are TGTGCCAGCTCACCGCCCTCTCCAGACTCTAACTATGGCTACACCTTC.

The V gene is TRBV11-3, the J gene TRBJ2-5; 12 nucleotides align to TRBD2. The CDR3 consists of 15 residues. V was pared by 6 bases and J by 5 bases, with 7 bases of the junction left unmatched. CDR1 and CDR2 (germline): SGHNT, YENEEA. Written as DNA, the CDR3 is TGTGCCAGCAGTTCCGGACTAGCGGGATTGGAGACCCAGTACTTC. This translates into CASSSGLAGLETQYF.

CDR3 nucleotide sequence: TGTGCCAGCAGTGTAGGGGGCTTGGGTGGCTACACCTTC. Translation gives CASSVGGLGGYTF. V is TRBV25-1 and J is TRBJ1-2; the match to TRBD1 covers 7 bases. The V and J ends lost 4 bases and 7 bases, in that order; junction bases with no gene match: 6. This CDR3 has 13 amino acids. CDR1 and CDR2 from the germline V gene are MGHDK and SYGVNS.

This chain joins TRBV2 and TRBJ2-3; 8 bases align to TRBD1. The CDR3 has 15 residues. Looked up from germline, CDR1 is SNHLY and CDR2 is FYNNEI. The V gene end was trimmed by 6 bases and the J gene end by 10 bases; junction bases not matched to a gene: 15. This chain's CDR3 is CASRVDRAGQDAQYF. Written as DNA, the CDR3 is TGTGCCAGCAGGGTGGACAGGGCGGGTCAAGACGCGCAGTATTTT.

The rearrangement links TRBV5-5 to TRBJ2-7; 8 bases match TRBD1. Germline V gene sequence: CDR1 SGHKS, CDR2 YYEKEE (reference sequence). The CDR3 covers 14 residues. The trim removed 4 bases at V and 4 bases at J, leaving 7 bases unmatched. The DNA of the CDR3 is TGTGCCAGCAGCCCGGGACAGGCGACGTACGAGCAGTACTTC. Protein sequence: CASSPGQATYEQYF.

This chain links TRBV19 with TRBJ1-1; no clear D gene. The germline V gene has CDR1 LNHDA and CDR2 SQIVND (reference sequence). The CDR3 consists of 14 residues. Trimming took 1 base from V and 6 from J, leaving 12 bases between them. The CDR3 is CASSIAREPPEAFF. The CDR3 DNA reads as TGTGCCAGTAGTATAGCAAGGGAGCCACCTGAAGCTTTCTTT.

This clone was seen only a few times. The rearrangement uses TRBV15 and TRBJ1-6, with a possible D match to TRBD1 (6 bases). Germline CDR1 is LNHNV and CDR2 is YYDKDF (reference sequence). The V end lost 0 bases, the J end lost 9 bases, and 12 bases lay between the germline ends. This CDR3 has 15 amino acids. As DNA, the CDR3 is TGTGCCACCAGCAGAGAACAGGGTAGGGGTTCACCCCTCCACTTT. This translates into CATSREQGRGSPLHF.